The 26 T cell receptor beta chains in this list originate from one sample, sequenced in a study of T cells in Graves' hyperthyroidism and ophthalmopathy (dated by TCRdb to between 2018 and 2021). Receptor amplification or capture employed multiplex PCR. Sequencing used an Illumina HiSeq 2000. The TCR beta CDR3 regions were amplified from RNA transcripts. For the first round of RT-PCR on the TCR CDR3, the HTBI primer set was used together with the Qiagen OneStep RT-PCR kit. The raw public reads went through TCRdb reprocessing: fastp at Q25, MiXCR clone calling, in-frame beta chains kept. Merged by CDR3 protein, the rows form single entries marked with the most common genes and DNA. This sample gives 450,000 to 500,000 distinct CDR3 sequences in total; around a fifth of them show up just once. Jointly, the top ten make up approximately 49% of the sample. Sequenced material: blood. These receptor sequences come from a woman in her seventies with Graves' ophthalmopathy.

This clonotype was seen more than once but under ten times. This chain uses TRBV7-2 with TRBJ1-5, with a weak D call TRBD1 (5 bases). V lost 1 base to trimming and J lost 0 bases, with 13 bases between them. Germline V lookup: CDR1 SGHTA, CDR2 FQGNSA. The CDR3 runs to 17 residues. This chain's CDR3 is CASSLVSAGNSNQPQHF. DNA of the CDR3: TGTGCCAGCAGCTTAGTAAGCGCAGGGAATAGCAATCAGCCCCAGCATTTT.

V gene TRBV5-1 combines with J gene TRBJ2-1; D perhaps matches TRBD2 (6 bases). Trimming removed 0 bases at V and 0 bases at J, with 10 bases between. CDR3 length: 16 residues. Germline CDR1 SGHRS, CDR2 YFSETQ. The CDR3 loop is CASSLDGGSSYNEQFF. The CDR3, as DNA: TGCGCCAGCAGCTTGGATGGAGGGAGCTCCTACAATGAGCAGTTCTTC.

This clonotype was found a few times. This sequence joins TRBV12-3 or TRBV12-4 and TRBJ1-1; D may be TRBD1 (6 bases). V was pared by 6 bases and J by 10 bases, with 15 bases between. The CDR3 is 12 residues long. CDR3 sequence reads: CASSSGRGGAFF. In DNA, the CDR3 is TGTGCCAGCAGCTCCGGGAGGGGGGGAGCTTTCTTT.

This clonotype was found many times. The gene calls are TRBV12-3 or TRBV12-4 and TRBJ2-3; D is possibly TRBD2 (6 bases). The CDR3 is 16 amino acids. The V gene lost 5 bases and the J gene lost 7 bases, with 22 bases spanning the gap. CDR3 protein: CASSNAGTAERNTQYF. CDR3 bases: TGTGCCAGCAGTAACGCGGGGACGGCCGAACGAAATACGCAGTATTTT.

The chain carries TRBV20-1 and TRBJ2-3, with 15 bases matching TRBD2. V was pared by 5 bases and J by 2 bases, with 11 bases of the junction left unmatched. This CDR3 has 18 residues. Germline CDR1 and CDR2: DFQATT and SNEGSKA (reference sequence). CDR3 in amino acids: CSAFYGLAGGPSTDTQYF. The CDR3 bases are TGCAGTGCTTTCTACGGACTAGCGGGAGGGCCGTCCACAGATACGCAGTATTTT.

This clonotype came up many times. The rearrangement uses TRBV28 and TRBJ1-5; maybe TRBD1 (6 bases). Trimming pared 7 bases from V and 0 bases from J, leaving 16 bases between. The CDR3 consists of 16 residues. CDR1 and CDR2 (germline): MDHEN, SYDVKM. The CDR3 DNA is TGTGCCAGCACCCTACCGACAGGCCCTAGCAATCAGCCCCAGCATTTT. Translation gives CASTLPTGPSNQPQHF.

This clonotype was seen a single time. The chain employs TRBV20-1 and TRBJ2-3; the match to TRBD2 covers 11 bases. The V segment lost 5 bases and the J segment 6 bases; nucleotides outside the gene matches: 7. This CDR3 has 14 amino acids. CDR1 and CDR2 (germline): DFQATT, SNEGSKA (reference sequence). The CDR3 loop reads CSAVAGGLLDTQYF. In DNA form, the CDR3 reads TGCAGTGCTGTAGCGGGAGGGCTTTTGGATACGCAGTATTTT.

This clonotype showed up just a few times. This chain joins TRBV7-2 and TRBJ2-3, with a weak D call TRBD2 (5 bases). CDR1 and CDR2 from the germline V gene are SGHTA and FQGNSA. The CDR3 length is 12 residues. Trimming took 7 bases from V and 8 from J, leaving 13 bases between them. The CDR3 loop reads CASTLGVGTQYF. The CDR3 coding sequence is TGTGCCAGCACTTTGGGAGTGGGTACGCAGTATTTT.

Ten or more counts support this clonotype. The rearrangement uses TRBV11-2 and TRBJ2-2; D gene uncertain. Germline V gives CDR1 SGHAT, CDR2 FQNNGV. The length of the CDR3 is 14 residues. Trimming took off 5 bases at V and 1 base at J, with 8 bases between the two ends. CDR3 amino acids: CASSLPLNTGELFF. The CDR3 bases are TGTGCCAGCAGCCTACCGCTGAACACCGGGGAGCTGTTTTTT.

The rearrangement uses TRBV6-1 and TRBJ1-1; D is unresolved. The length of the CDR3 is 13 residues. V was pared by 3 bases and J by 2 bases, with 7 bases between. Germline lookup yields CDR1 MNHNS and CDR2 SASEGT. The CDR3: CASSERANTEAFF. DNA of the CDR3: TGTGCCAGCAGTGAGCGGGCAAACACTGAAGCTTTCTTT.

This sequence joins TRBV6-5 and TRBJ1-1; unclear D gene. The V gene lost 2 bases and the J gene lost 5 bases, with 9 bases spanning the gap. Germline V gene data show CDR1 as MNHEY and CDR2 as SVGAGI. The CDR3 length is 13 residues. CDR3 protein: CASSYGDRTEAFF. The CDR3, as DNA: TGTGCCAGCAGTTACGGGGATAGGACTGAAGCTTTCTTT.

This clonotype was detected only a few times. This sequence joins TRBV20-1 and TRBJ1-1, with D perhaps matching TRBD1 (5 bases). There are 11 residues in the CDR3. V dropped 5 bases and J dropped 6 bases, with 10 bases sitting between them. The V gene's germline CDR1 is DFQATT and CDR2 SNEGSKA (reference sequence). CDR3 in amino acids: CSASTGAEAFF. The CDR3 region has the DNA TGCAGTGCTTCAACGGGGGCTGAAGCTTTCTTT.

This clonotype was found a few times. The chain recombines TRBV7-8 with TRBJ1-2; possibly TRBD1 for D (6 bases). This CDR3 contains 13 residues. Trimming left V 10 bases short and J 2 bases short, with 14 bases between. CDR1 is SGHVS, CDR2 FQNEAQ, per germline. CDR3 in amino acids: CATKQGYNYGYTF. The CDR3 DNA follows: TGTGCCACCAAACAGGGATACAACTATGGCTACACCTTC.

This sequence joins TRBV3-1 and TRBJ1-3; D might be TRBD1 (5 bases). Trimming removed 7 bases from V and 4 bases from J, with 17 bases in between. This CDR3 has 15 amino acids. Germline V lookup: CDR1 LGHDT, CDR2 YNNKEL (reference sequence). The CDR3 DNA reads as TGTGCCAGCAAAGATCTCGGGGGTTCCGGAAACACCATATATTTT. Translating gives CASKDLGGSGNTIYF. Looking up the rest from reference TRBV3-1 and TRBJ1-3 gives the full variable domain: DTAVSQTPKYLVTQMGNDKSIKCEQNLGHDTMYWYKQDSKKFLKIMFSYNNKELIINETVPNRFSPKSPDKAHLNLHINSLELGDSAVYFCASKDLGGSGNTIYFGEGSWLTVV.

This clonotype was picked up many times. The J gene is TRBJ2-7, the V gene TRBV11-1; TRBD2 is a possible D gene (6 bases). V was trimmed by 2 bases and J by 3 bases, leaving 17 bases between them. The length of the CDR3 is 16 residues. The germline V gene encodes CDR1 SGHAT and CDR2 FQDESV (reference sequence). The CDR3 region has the DNA TGTGCCAGCAGCTTAATACGGGCGGGACCGAACTACGAGCAGTACTTC. Encoded protein: CASSLIRAGPNYEQYF.

V is TRBV5-6 and J is TRBJ2-7; TRBD1 or TRBD2 may be the D gene (6 bases each). The V gene lost 4 bases and the J gene lost 0 bases, with 17 bases spanning the gap. This CDR3 is built from 16 residues. From germline, CDR1 is SGHDT and CDR2 YYEEEE. Here the CDR3 DNA reads TGTGCCAGCAGCCCGACAGGACTACCGAGCTCCTACGAGCAGTACTTC. This encodes CASSPTGLPSSYEQYF.

V usage is TRBV5-5 and J usage is TRBJ1-1; a weak D match, TRBD1 (6 bases). Germline CDR1 is SGHKS and CDR2 is YYEKEE (reference sequence). The CDR3 has 14 amino acids. Trimming stripped 4 bases from V and 1 base from J, with 11 bases between. CDR3 nucleotide sequence: TGTGCCAGCAGCCTGGACAGTAGGAACACTGAAGCTTTCTTT. Its translation is CASSLDSRNTEAFF.

This chain links TRBV5-1 with TRBJ2-5, with 9 positions matching TRBD1. The length of the CDR3 is 16 residues. Germline trimming cut 0 bases from V and 6 bases from J; bases unmatched to any gene: 9. The V gene's germline CDR1 is SGHRS and CDR2 YFSETQ. The DNA of the CDR3 is TGCGCCAGCAGCTTGGGGGGGACAGGGCTTATGAAGACCCAGTACTTC. Residues: CASSLGGTGLMKTQYF. Together with reference TRBV5-1 and TRBJ2-5, the CDR3 gives the full variable domain: KAGVTQTPRYLIKTRGQQVTLSCSPISGHRSVSWYQQTPGQGLQFLFEYFSETQRNKGNFPGRFSGRQFSNSRSEMNVSTLELGDSALYLCASSLGGTGLMKTQYFGPGTRLLVL.

J is TRBJ1-2 and V is TRBV4-1, with TRBD1 identical over 8 bases. CDR3 length: 16 amino acids. The germline V gene encodes CDR1 MGHRA and CDR2 YSYEKL. V gave up 1 base and J gave up 6 bases; unmatched junction bases: 10. CDR3 nucleotides: TGCGCCAGCAGCCAAGGCGACAGGGGTATCGTGGATGGCTACACCTTC. Translation gives CASSQGDRGIVDGYTF.

This clonotype was seen a handful of times. The rearrangement uses TRBV28 and TRBJ2-4, with D hard to call. The length of the CDR3 is 12 residues. Germline CDR1 reads MDHEN; CDR2 reads SYDVKM. The V end lost 7 bases, the J end lost 8 bases, and 12 bases lay between the germline ends. The CDR3 spells CASNSGVDIQYF. CDR3 nucleotide sequence: TGTGCCAGCAACAGTGGGGTGGACATTCAGTACTTC.

This clonotype occurred a few times. V and J are TRBV20-1 and TRBJ1-5; 8 nucleotides match TRBD1. Germline V gene data show CDR1 as DFQATT and CDR2 as SNEGSKA (reference sequence). This CDR3 is built from 13 residues. J lost 7 bases, V lost 3 bases, and 5 bases had no gene match. Written as DNA, the CDR3 is TGCAGTGCTAGCGGCAGGGGGCAACAGCCCCAGCATTTT. Residues: CSASGRGQQPQHF.

The J gene is TRBJ1-5, the V gene TRBV28; no firm D call. The V gene's germline CDR1 is MDHEN and CDR2 SYDVKM. The CDR3 covers 12 residues. The V end was cut by 10 bases, the J end by 4 bases, with 11 bases between. This CDR3 is CATIGSNQPQHF. As DNA, the CDR3 is TGTGCCACCATAGGGAGTAATCAGCCCCAGCATTTT.

V and J are TRBV5-1 and TRBJ2-1; 13 positions agree with TRBD2. The CDR3 has 18 amino acids. Trimming took 0 bases from V and 6 from J; bases not matched to a gene: 9. From germline, CDR1 is SGHRS and CDR2 YFSETQ. DNA for the CDR3: TGCGCCAGCAGCTTGGGACTAGCGGGAGGACCCGCCGGCAATGAGCAGTTCTTC. Protein sequence: CASSLGLAGGPAGNEQFF.

This clonotype was counted a few times. This chain uses TRBV7-2 with TRBJ2-7, with 11 bases lining up with TRBD2. V lost 4 bases, J lost 4 bases, and 6 bases stayed unmatched. The CDR3 loop spans 15 amino acids. CDR1 SGHTA and CDR2 FQGNSA come from the germline V gene. The CDR3 region is CASSSTSGMRYEQYF. As DNA, the CDR3 is TGTGCCAGCAGCTCGACTAGCGGGATGAGATACGAGCAGTACTTC. Full variable domain (missing parts from reference TRBV7-2 and TRBJ2-7): GAGVSQSPSNKVTEKGKDVELRCDPISGHTALYWYRQSLGQGLEFLIYFQGNSAPDKSGLPSDRFSAERTGGSVSTLTIQRTQQEDSAVYLCASSSTSGMRYEQYFGPGTRLTVT.

On this clonotype itself: With a much larger clone just one base away, this may be a read error. The chain uses TRBV3-1 and TRBJ2-7, with D possibly being TRBD2 (5 bases). Trimming pared 0 bases from V and 6 bases from J, leaving 12 bases between. CDR1 is LGHDT, CDR2 YNNKEL, per germline (reference sequence). This CDR3 has 14 amino acids. CDR3 in amino acids: CASSQDGIGIEQYF. As DNA, the CDR3 is TGTGCCAGCAGCCAAGACGGGATAGGGATCGAGCAGTACTTC.

The V gene is TRBV19, the J gene TRBJ1-5, with no clear D. This CDR3 has 15 residues. V was cut by 4 bases and J by 4 bases, with 14 bases left in between. Germline CDR1 LNHDA, CDR2 SQIVND (reference sequence). CDR3 sequence (DNA): TGTGCCAGTAGTAGCCACGGGTCGAAGAATCAGCCCCAGCATTTT. Residues: CASSSHGSKNQPQHF.